Listed below are T cell receptor beta chains from one sample, sequenced in a study of identical twins. TCRdb used MiXCR to reprocess the 5' RACE reads, holding one entry per CDR3 protein. Of 1.5 million to 2 million distinct CDR3 sequences listed, more than 30% were seen once; the top ten hold 0.27%. Sequencing input: cord blood. Receptors originate from a newborn girl in good health. Each CDR3 is given with its conserved first and last residue. The D gene is left open where the match is weak. Size is stated for part of the rows, as once, few or many counts, or as a class when the clone is expanded.

>TRBJ2-3|TRBD2|TRBV20-1|NA
TGCAGTGCTAGAGTGGGGGGGGTAGGAGATACGCAGTATTTT
CSARVGGVGDTQYF
>TRBJ2-5|NA|TRBV11-2|many
TGTGCCAGCAGCTTAGATCTACTCGAGACCCAGTACTTC
CASSLDLLETQYF
>TRBJ2-5|TRBD2|TRBV13|NA
TGTGCCAGCAGCCATTGGACTTCGACTAGCGGGAGCCGGTCAAGGGAGACCCAGTACTTC
CASSHWTSTSGSRSRETQYF
>TRBJ2-3|NA|TRBV2|many
TGTGCCAGCAGTGGACCCGTGGGCACAGATACGCAGTATTTT
CASSGPVGTDTQYF
>TRBJ1-6|NA|TRBV12-3/TRBV12-4|few
TGTGCCAGCAGGGGCGTCCTAGAGGATTCACCCCTCCACTTT
CASRGVLEDSPLHF
>TRBJ1-4|TRBD1|TRBV10-3|NA
TGTGCCGCCCGGGACAGCCCTGCAACTAATGAAAAACTGTTTTTT
CAARDSPATNEKLFF
>TRBJ2-7|TRBD2|TRBV4-2|few
TGTGCCAGCAGCCCTAGAGGGACTAGCGGGGGGCTCTCCTACAATGAGCAGTACTTC
CASSPRGTSGGLSYNEQYF
>TRBJ1-2|TRBD1|TRBV29-1|NA
TGCAGCGTTGAAGGGTTGGGACAGGGAGCGGGCGGCTACACCTTC
CSVEGLGQGAGGYTF
>TRBJ1-2|NA|TRBV6-1|NA
TGTGCCAGCAGTACGGGACTTAACTTTAACTATGGCTACACCTTC
CASSTGLNFNYGYTF
>TRBJ1-4|NA|TRBV20-1|NA
TGCAGTGCTACGAAAGACAGGCCGGGGGGAAAACTGTTTTTT
CSATKDRPGGKLFF
>TRBJ2-7|TRBD2|TRBV18|NA
TGTGCCAGCTCACCGATGGGACTAGCGGGCGAGCAGTACTTC
CASSPMGLAGEQYF
>TRBJ1-2|NA|TRBV28|few
TGTGCCAGCAGTTTACGGGCCTACTATGGCTACACCTTC
CASSLRAYYGYTF
>TRBJ2-1|TRBD2|TRBV20-1|NA
TGCAGTGCTAGTCCTAGCGGGAGTGGGTGGAATGAGCAGTTCTTC
CSASPSGSGWNEQFF
>TRBJ1-2|TRBD1|TRBV20-1|NA
TGCAGTGTTCCGGGACAGGGGTCCCGAGCTAACTATGGCTACACCTTC
CSVPGQGSRANYGYTF
>TRBJ2-5|TRBD2|TRBV29-1|few
TGCAGCGTTTCGGGTGGGCGGGAGTCCCAAGAGACCCAGTACTTC
CSVSGGRESQETQYF
>TRBJ1-1|NA|TRBV12-3/TRBV12-4|NA
TGTGCCAGCAGTTCGGCCCTAAGGACTGAAGCTTTCTTT
CASSSALRTEAFF
>TRBJ2-5|NA|TRBV20-1|NA
TGCAGTGCTGGCCTCGGAGGAGGCAAGTACTTC
CSAGLGGGKYF
>TRBJ2-6|NA|TRBV6-5|NA
TGTGCCAGCAGTTACTTTAGTCGCGGCGGGGCCAACGTCCTGACTTTC
CASSYFSRGGANVLTF
>TRBJ2-7|TRBD2|TRBV27|NA
TGTGCCAGCAGTTATTGGACTAGCGGGAGGAAGTACGAGCAGTACTTC
CASSYWTSGRKYEQYF
>TRBJ2-1|TRBD2|TRBV11-1|NA
TGTGCCAGCAGCCTACGTCCCGGGACTAGCGGGAGGGCGTCCTACAATGAGCAGTTCTTC
CASSLRPGTSGRASYNEQFF
>TRBJ2-7|TRBD1|TRBV19|NA
TGTGCCAGCTCAACCCCGACAGGGCCCTACGAGCAGTACTTC
CASSTPTGPYEQYF
>TRBJ2-1|TRBD2|TRBV9|NA
TGTGCCAGCAGCGTAGGGACGAGCGGGAGGGCCGAGGTGCAGTTCTTC
CASSVGTSGRAEVQFF
>TRBJ1-5|NA|TRBV12-3/TRBV12-4|NA
TGTGCCAGCAGCCCACACGGGGGTTATAGCAATCAGCCCCAGCATTTT
CASSPHGGYSNQPQHF
>TRBJ2-7|TRBD2|TRBV27|NA
TGTGCCAGCAGTTTATGGATAGCGGGACCGTACGAGCAGTACTTC
CASSLWIAGPYEQYF
>TRBJ2-1|NA|TRBV5-1|NA
TGCGCCAGCAGCTTGTACTCTTCCAATGAGCAGTTCTTC
CASSLYSSNEQFF
>TRBJ2-7|NA|TRBV20-1|few
TGCAGTGAGAATTCCTACAATGAGCAGTACTTC
CSENSYNEQYF
>TRBJ2-5|NA|TRBV5-1|NA
TGCGCCAGCAGCTTTACAGGGATCGGCCAAGAGACCCAGTACTTC
CASSFTGIGQETQYF
>TRBJ2-2|NA|TRBV20-1|few
TGCAGTGCGCCCAAGGCACAACTTAACACCGGGGAGCTGTTTTTT
CSAPKAQLNTGELFF
>TRBJ1-2|NA|TRBV29-1|NA
TGCAGCGTTGGTATGGGCTATGGCTACACCTTC
CSVGMGYGYTF
>TRBJ1-1|TRBD1|TRBV7-9|NA
TGTGCCAGCAGCTTGAAGACAGGGGGCACTGAAGCTTTCTTT
CASSLKTGGTEAFF
>TRBJ2-7|TRBD2|TRBV20-1|NA
TGCAGTGCTATGTCTTTGCGGGAGGGGATTTACGAGCAGTACTTC
CSAMSLREGIYEQYF
>TRBJ2-7|NA|TRBV5-1|NA
TGCGCCAGCAGCCTCCTCTGGCAGGGTGCCACCTACGAGCAGTACTTC
CASSLLWQGATYEQYF
>TRBJ2-1|NA|TRBV3-1|NA
TGTGCCAGCAGCCAGGCCCCCCCCAATGAGCAGTTCTTC
CASSQAPPNEQFF
>TRBJ2-5|TRBD2|TRBV11-2|NA
TGTGCCAGCAGCATGAGAGCGGGGGGCCAAGAGACCCAGTACTTC
CASSMRAGGQETQYF
>TRBJ1-2|TRBD1|TRBV12-3/TRBV12-4|many
TGTGCCAGCAGCCAACAGGGGAACTATGGCTACACCTTC
CASSQQGNYGYTF
>TRBJ2-7|TRBD1|TRBV7-2|few
TGTGCCAGCAGCTTAGGGACAGGGATTAGCTCCTACGAGCAGTACTTC
CASSLGTGISSYEQYF
>TRBJ2-7|NA|TRBV20-1|NA
TGCAGTGCTACAGGGGTGGGTTACGAGCAGTACTTC
CSATGVGYEQYF
>TRBJ2-1|TRBD1|TRBV12-3/TRBV12-4|NA
TGTGCCAGCAGTTGGGGGGACAGGGGGCGTTTTGACAATGAGCAGTTCTTC
CASSWGDRGRFDNEQFF
>TRBJ2-2|TRBD1|TRBV4-1|NA
TGCGCCAGCAGCTGGGCCCCTGGACAGGTGAACACCGGGGAGCTGTTTTTT
CASSWAPGQVNTGELFF
>TRBJ2-1|NA|TRBV4-2|few
TGTGCCAGCAGCCAAGATTCGTCTGCTAGCTCCTACAATGAGCAGTTCTTC
CASSQDSSASSYNEQFF
>TRBJ1-4|TRBD1|TRBV27|few
TGTGCCAGCACTTCCCGGACAGGCCTAAATGAAAAACTGTTTTTT
CASTSRTGLNEKLFF
>TRBJ2-3|NA|TRBV4-1|few
TGCGCCAGCAGCCAAGACCCGCGGGAAGATACGCAGTATTTT
CASSQDPREDTQYF
>TRBJ1-1|NA|TRBV29-1|few
TGCAGCGCCAAGGGGGGTGGCACTGAAGCTTTCTTT
CSAKGGGTEAFF
>TRBJ2-1|TRBD2|TRBV6-5|few
TGTGCCAGCAGTTCCCGTGGTAGCGGGTACTCCTGCAATGAGCAGTTCTTC
CASSSRGSGYSCNEQFF
>TRBJ2-7|NA|TRBV5-1|NA
TGCGCCAGCAGCTTGGGGCTGAGCTTCTACGAGCAGTACTTC
CASSLGLSFYEQYF
>TRBJ1-2|NA|TRBV29-1|many
TGCAGCGTTCAGGGGATTGACAGCTATGGCTACACCTTC
CSVQGIDSYGYTF